This T cell receptor (beta chain) was observed in a study of blood T cells in healthy people across ages. A second roughly 7 to 11 cycle PCR used barcoded and J-beta primers. Using its own MiXCR run on the 5' RACE reads, TCRdb lists one record per CDR3 protein. Of about 1.4 million distinct CDR3 sequences in the sample, around 59% are singletons; the top ten hold 6.5% to 8.5%. V was pared by 5 bases and J by 5 bases, with 6 bases of the junction left unmatched. Germline V lookup: CDR1 DFQATT, CDR2 SNEGSKA (reference sequence). The CDR3 contains 13 residues. This clonotype was recorded a few times. The sample was blood. The gene calls are TRBV20-1 and TRBJ2-1, with 7 bases that match TRBD1. The TCR comes from a man aged 18 to 35 in good health. The CDR3 sequence: CSAEGDSNNEQFF. Written as DNA, the CDR3 is TGCAGTGCTGAGGGGGACAGCAACAATGAGCAGTTCTTC.